Listed here are 21 T cell receptor beta chains from one sample, sequenced in a study of blood T cells in healthy people across ages. With a J-beta primer mix and a sample-barcoded 5' primer, a second PCR ran about 7 to 12 cycles. TCRdb fed the 5' RACE reads into MiXCR, producing one record per CDR3 protein. In the table there are about 940,000 distinct CDR3 sequences, under 50% of which are singletons. The sequenced sample was blood. These receptors were collected from a man in his thirties or forties in good health.

The chain carries TRBV29-1 and TRBJ1-5, with 8 bases lining up with TRBD1. V gave up 7 bases and J gave up 4 bases; unmatched junction bases: 3. Germline-derived CDR1 and CDR2 are SQVTM and ANQGSEA. The length of the CDR3 is 12 residues. In DNA, the CDR3 is TGCAGCGCGGGACAGGCTAATCAGCCCCAGCATTTT. Its translation: CSAGQANQPQHF.

The V and J genes are TRBV12-3 or TRBV12-4 and TRBJ2-3, with a weak D call TRBD2 (7 bases). Trimming pared 6 bases from V and 2 bases from J, leaving 15 bases between. This CDR3 spans 15 amino acids. The CDR3 sequence is CASRTGRGFTDTQYF. CDR3 nucleotide sequence: TGTGCCAGCAGAACAGGGAGGGGCTTCACAGATACGCAGTATTTT.

The CDR3 reads CSARTGLYEKLFF. The CDR3 DNA sequence: TGCAGTGCCCGGACAGGGTTGTATGAAAAACTGTTTTTT. The genes are TRBV20-1 and TRBJ1-4; 8 bases map to TRBD1. J was trimmed by 6 bases and V by 6 bases; bases with no gene match: 6. The CDR3 consists of 13 residues. Germline V gene lookup returns CDR1 DFQATT and CDR2 SNEGSKA (reference sequence).

This clonotype was seen more than once but under ten times. The chain joins TRBV11-2 to TRBJ1-6; D gene ambiguous. V dropped 6 bases and J dropped 7 bases, with 16 bases sitting between them. CDR3 length: 15 residues. The germline V gene has CDR1 SGHAT and CDR2 FQNNGV. CDR3 sequence reads: CASRLPGMENSPLHF. As DNA, the CDR3 is TGTGCCAGCAGGCTCCCCGGGATGGAGAATTCACCCCTCCACTTT.

Only a few counts were recorded for this clonotype. The chain carries TRBV12-3 or TRBV12-4 and TRBJ2-6; D remains unclear. V was shortened by 3 bases and J by 3 bases, with 15 bases between the two germline ends. The CDR3 spans 17 residues. CDR3 protein: CASSFPYRAGGANVLTF. The CDR3 DNA reads as TGTGCCAGCAGTTTCCCGTATCGAGCCGGTGGGGCCAACGTCCTGACTTTC.

This clonotype was counted at least ten times. The chain employs TRBV30 and TRBJ2-5; a possible D gene is TRBD2 (6 bases). Germline CDR1 and CDR2: GTSNPN and SVGIG (reference sequence). The CDR3 spans 13 residues. The V and J ends lost 2 bases and 1 base respectively, with 8 bases between them. CDR3 nucleotides: TGTGCCTGGAGTCGGGACTTCCAAGAGACCCAGTACTTC. Amino acids: CAWSRDFQETQYF.

This clonotype was recorded a few times. This chain links TRBV30 with TRBJ2-7, with D unclear. Between the trimmed V and J ends, which lost 0 bases and 5 bases, there was a span of 5 bases. The CDR3 is 11 amino acids. Germline CDR1 GTSNPN, CDR2 SVGIG (reference sequence). Here the CDR3 DNA reads TGTGCCTGGAGTGTAAGAGACGAGCAGTACTTC. This sequence encodes CAWSVRDEQYF.

This clonotype was found once. A single base separates this from a much larger clone, so it may be a read error. The chain combines TRBV27 with TRBJ1-2, with a tentative D call TRBD1 (6 bases). The ends were cut back, 3 bases at V and 2 bases at J, with 16 bases in the middle. Germline loops: CDR1 MNHEY, CDR2 SMNVEV (reference sequence). The CDR3 runs to 16 residues. This CDR3 reads CASSFRRAGDNYGYTF. CDR3 in DNA: TGTGCCAGCAGTTTTCGAAGGGCAGGGGACAACTATGGCTACACCTTC.

The rearrangement uses TRBV20-1 and TRBJ2-7, with 8 bases identical to TRBD1. The CDR3 contains 14 residues. V shed 6 bases and J 2 bases; nucleotides not matched to a gene: 9. The germline gives CDR1 DFQATT, CDR2 SNEGSKA (reference sequence). CDR3 nucleotide sequence: TGCAGTGCCACCTCCCGGGGACAGGCCTACGAGCAGTACTTC. It translates to CSATSRGQAYEQYF.

The CDR3 region is CASSQDQNTGTGSGYTF. In nucleotides, the CDR3 is TGTGCCAGCAGCCAAGACCAAAATACCGGGACAGGGAGTGGCTACACCTTC. J is TRBJ1-2 and V is TRBV4-2, with 9 bases fitting TRBD1. Trimming took 0 bases from V and 7 from J; bases not matched to a gene: 12. CDR1 is LGHNA, CDR2 YNFKEQ, per germline. This CDR3 spans 17 amino acids.

To note about this clonotype: The junction shows a germline mismatch at one end, possibly a read error. V gene TRBV7-2 combines with J gene TRBJ1-6, with a weak D call TRBD1 (5 bases). This CDR3 region has 17 residues. The V gene's germline CDR1 is SGHTA and CDR2 FQGNSA. CDR3 coding DNA: TGTGCCGGCAGCCCAGTCCCCGGGGCCTCCTATAATTCACCCCTCCACTTT. Translation gives CAGSPVPGASYNSPLHF.

This clonotype has only a few counts. The chain combines TRBV28 with TRBJ2-4; no clear D gene. The J call is uncertain, as TRBJ2-7 better fits the DNA end. CDR1 is MDHEN and CDR2 is SYDVKM in the germline V gene. This CDR3 has 15 amino acids. The CDR3 coding sequence is TGTGCCAGCAGTCGCCTCCGGGCTTTGGCGGACGAGCAGTACTTC. Translation gives CASSRLRALADEQYF.

As concerns this clonotype: Just one base apart from a much larger clone, this may be a read error. The rearrangement links TRBV4-1 to TRBJ2-1; a weak D match, TRBD2 (6 bases). Trimming took 3 bases from V and 10 from J, leaving 13 bases between them. This CDR3 comprises 13 residues. Germline V CDR1 and CDR2: MGHRA, YSYEKL. CDR3 in DNA: TGCGCCAGCAGCCAGTGGAGGGCGGAGGAGCAGTTCTTC. It encodes CASSQWRAEEQFF.

In regard to this clonotype: One end of the junction does not line up with germline, which may come from a read error. Here the CDR3 DNA reads TGCGCCGGCAGCCTAGGGGGGGCCTCCTACAATGAGCAGTTCTTC. It encodes CAGSLGGASYNEQFF. This rearrangement joins TRBV4-1 to TRBJ2-1, with a tentative D call TRBD2 (7 bases). Germline CDR1 and CDR2: MGHRA and YSYEKL. This CDR3 comprises 15 residues.

This clonotype has only one observation. The V and J genes are TRBV6-5 and TRBJ2-1, with D tentatively TRBD1 (7 bases). Germline lookup yields CDR1 MNHEY and CDR2 SVGAGI. Between the trimmed V and J ends, which lost 0 bases and 9 bases, there was a span of 18 bases. CDR3 length equals 16 residues. The CDR3: CASSYSPGQEGGEQFF. The CDR3 nucleotides read TGTGCCAGCAGTTACTCGCCAGGACAGGAGGGCGGTGAGCAGTTCTTC.

This chain connects TRBV6-5 to TRBJ1-6; 10 bases match TRBD1. V lost 4 bases and J lost 6; bases outside the gene matches: 9. CDR1 MNHEY and CDR2 SVGAGI come from the germline V gene. The CDR3 length is 17 residues. CDR3 nucleotides: TGTGCCAGCAGTTGGATCCGGGACAGGGGAGGTAATTCACCCCTCCACTTT. As protein: CASSWIRDRGGNSPLHF.

The V call is TRBV4-1, the J call TRBJ2-1; TRBD2 matches at 9 bases. Germline lookup yields CDR1 MGHRA and CDR2 YSYEKL. The CDR3 covers 18 residues. The J segment lost 9 bases and the V segment lost 3 bases, leaving 18 bases of the junction unmatched. CDR3 nucleotide sequence: TGCGCCAGCAGCCAGACATCCGCCCTAGCGGGGACCACGGGTGAGCAGTTCTTC. Its translation: CASSQTSALAGTTGEQFF.

On this clonotype: The junction departs from germline at one end; a sequencing error may be responsible. The rearrangement uses TRBV6-4 and TRBJ2-1; tentative D call: TRBD1 (6 bases). CDR3 length: 15 residues. The V gene's germline CDR1 is MRHNA and CDR2 SNTAGT. CDR3 nucleotide sequence: TGTACCAGCAGTGACGATGGACAGAGATACAATGAGCAGTTCTTC. Its translation is CTSSDDGQRYNEQFF.

The chain has TRBV6-5 and TRBJ2-7; D perhaps matches TRBD1 (5 bases). V gave up 0 bases and J gave up 0 bases, with 9 bases separating them. This CDR3 contains 15 residues. The germline gives CDR1 MNHEY, CDR2 SVGAGI. CDR3 residues: CASSYSQGSSYEQYF. The CDR3 DNA reads as TGTGCCAGCAGTTACTCCCAGGGTTCCTCCTACGAGCAGTACTTC.

This clonotype was seen only a few times. The chain employs TRBV28 and TRBJ1-2; D remains ambiguous. The CDR3 runs to 13 residues. V was cut by 7 bases and J by 8 bases, with 17 bases left in between. CDR1 and CDR2 (germline): MDHEN, SYDVKM. The CDR3 coding sequence is TGTGCCAGCATCGAGCGGGATATCGGGGGCTACACCTTC. Translation: CASIERDIGGYTF.

This clonotype was picked up one time. This chain uses TRBV7-8 with TRBJ1-6; D might be TRBD1 (5 bases). The CDR3 is made up of 14 amino acids. The V and J ends lost 1 base and 10 bases respectively, with 11 bases between them. Germline V lookup: CDR1 SGHVS, CDR2 FQNEAQ. DNA of the CDR3: TGTGCCAGCAGCTTAGTGGGGGGGTACTCACCCCTCCACTTT. The encoded protein is CASSLVGGYSPLHF.